These T cell receptor beta chains were read from a single sample in a study of blood T cell repertoires in COVID-19. The repertoire was sequenced with immunoSEQ multiplex PCR; TCRdb's copy has only in-frame clones and lacks some. The sample includes around 60,000 clones, around 85% seen only once; the top ten take around 15%. Sequences were obtained from peripheral blood. All receptors derive from a human donor in a cohort sampled during active COVID-19. Each CDR3 is given with its conserved first and last residue. Fields, in order: V gene, J gene, CDR3 protein.

TRBV7-2	TRBJ1-6	CASSSQIVNSPLHF
TRBV9	TRBJ2-7	CASSVAGTSASYEQYF
TRBV29-1	TRBJ2-3	CSVGHLGADTQYF
TRBV6-6	TRBJ2-3	CATTLARNTDTQYF
TRBV27	TRBJ1-2	CASSSYGQGAIDYGYTF
TRBV27	TRBJ2-7	CATERSGLLGYEQYF
TRBV16	TRBJ1-2	CASSQGLDRGEGYTF
TRBV5-1	TRBJ2-1	CASSFPPSGNNEQFF
TRBV25-1	TRBJ2-3	CASGLAGGTDTQYF
TRBV5-6	TRBJ2-7	CASSLQSSYEQYF
TRBV18	TRBJ1-3	CASSPPASGNTIYF
TRBV5-1	TRBJ2-2	CASSLAGLAGGDTGELFF
TRBV25-1	TRBJ1-6	CASRNRETSPLHF
TRBV30	TRBJ2-7	CAWRTGHYEQYF
TRBV7-9	TRBJ1-1	CASSLKGGPNTEAFF
TRBV18	TRBJ1-5	CASSPMNRRGENQPQHF
TRBV19	TRBJ2-3	CASSIQGTSSTDTQYF
TRBV11-3	TRBJ1-1	CASSLGQELAEAFF
TRBV27	TRBJ1-3	CASSRVWAPGNTIYF
TRBV27	TRBJ1-2	CASSLSPASYRGDGYTF
TRBV7-3	TRBJ2-2	CASSPKMWEGLDTGELFF
TRBV9	TRBJ1-2	CASSVESRRQGSYGYTF
TRBV4-2	TRBJ1-1	CASSQTGRTFF
TRBV15	TRBJ2-3	CATSRPGQHSGDTQYF
TRBV30	TRBJ1-4	CAWRRGEKLFF
TRBV7-3	TRBJ2-2	CASRRLAVGELFF
TRBV7-6	TRBJ2-3	CASSFSETSSKDTQYF
TRBV24-1	TRBJ2-3	CATSRAGVLDTQYF
TRBV27	TRBJ1-2	CASRSGGMNNYGYTF
TRBV7-8	TRBJ2-1	CASSTTSGRGSYNEQFF
TRBV6-5	TRBJ1-1	CASGQRNTEAFF
TRBV2	TRBJ1-3	CASSDTTTDRSSGNTIYF
TRBV6-5	TRBJ2-5	CASKTGSETQYF
TRBV9	TRBJ2-1	CASSVERASGRAKVF
TRBV28	TRBJ2-1	CASRPQGAGYNEQFF
TRBV7-9	TRBJ2-7	CASSRTSGRAYSYEQYF
TRBV7-2	TRBJ2-7	CASSPEYPRYEQYF
TRBV13	TRBJ2-2	CASSLRSTGSGELFF
TRBV11-3	TRBJ1-1	CASSSDGTEAFF
TRBV19	TRBJ1-1	CASSIRTGGYTEAFF
TRBV19	TRBJ2-7	CASSPLGLAGPSYEQYF
TRBV5-6	TRBJ1-2	CASTPQSAVRNYGYTF
TRBV4-1	TRBJ2-7	CASSQVASAYEQYF
TRBV18	TRBJ1-1	CASSQGGDREAFF
TRBV24-1	TRBJ2-2	CATRGAGRANTGELFF
TRBV3-1/TRBV3-2	TRBJ1-1	CASSHLGQGATEAFF
TRBV5-1	TRBJ2-1	CASSLTSGSHEQFF
TRBV19	TRBJ1-2	CASSIPYRGKGYTF
TRBV7-9	TRBJ2-5	CASSPSVEGTQYF
TRBV7-3	TRBJ2-1	CASSLFGSDTGMIF
TRBV9	TRBJ2-1	CASSFGTSGRSNEQFF
TRBV10-2	TRBJ1-1	CASTRTGVTEAFF